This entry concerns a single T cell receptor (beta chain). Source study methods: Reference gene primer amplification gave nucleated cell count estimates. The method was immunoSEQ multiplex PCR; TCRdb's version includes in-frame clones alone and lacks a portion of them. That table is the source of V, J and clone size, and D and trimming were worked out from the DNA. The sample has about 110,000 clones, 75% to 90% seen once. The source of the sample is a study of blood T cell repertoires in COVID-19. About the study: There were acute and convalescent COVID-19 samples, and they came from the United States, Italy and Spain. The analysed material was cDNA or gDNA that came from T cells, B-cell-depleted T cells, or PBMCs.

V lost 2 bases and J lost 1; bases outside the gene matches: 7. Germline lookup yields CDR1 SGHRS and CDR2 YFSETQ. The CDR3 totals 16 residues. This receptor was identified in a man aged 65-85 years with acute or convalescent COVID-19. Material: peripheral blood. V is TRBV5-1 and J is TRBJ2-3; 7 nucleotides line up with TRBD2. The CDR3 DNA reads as TGCGCCAGCAGCTTTCTCCCTGGGGGGGGCACAGATACGCAGTATTTT. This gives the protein CASSFLPGGGTDTQYF. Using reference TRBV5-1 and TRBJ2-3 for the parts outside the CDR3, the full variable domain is KAGVTQTPRYLIKTRGQQVTLSCSPISGHRSVSWYQQTPGQGLQFLFEYFSETQRNKGNFPGRFSGRQFSNSRSEMNVSTLELGDSALYLCASSFLPGGGTDTQYFGPGTRLTVL.